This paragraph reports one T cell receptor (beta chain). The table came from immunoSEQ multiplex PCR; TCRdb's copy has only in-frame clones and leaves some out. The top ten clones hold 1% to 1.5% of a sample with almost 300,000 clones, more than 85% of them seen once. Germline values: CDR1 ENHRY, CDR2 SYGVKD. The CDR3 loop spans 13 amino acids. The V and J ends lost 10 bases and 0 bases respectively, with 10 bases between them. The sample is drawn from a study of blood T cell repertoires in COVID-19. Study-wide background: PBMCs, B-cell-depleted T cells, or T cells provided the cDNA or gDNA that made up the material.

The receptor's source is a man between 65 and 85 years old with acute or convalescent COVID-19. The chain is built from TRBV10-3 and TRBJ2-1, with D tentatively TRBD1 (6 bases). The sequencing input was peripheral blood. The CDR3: CATRQDSYNEQFF. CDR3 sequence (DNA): TGTGCCACCCGACAGGACTCCTACAATGAGCAGTTCTTC.